This TCR beta chain comes out of a study of blood T cell repertoires in COVID-19. Study in general: The United States, Italy and Spain were the sources of the acute and convalescent COVID-19 samples. T cells, B-cell-depleted T cells, or PBMCs supplied cDNA or gDNA.

How the authors handled the data: Researchers report that nucleated cell counts were estimated from reference gene primer amplification. Here immunoSEQ multiplex PCR was the method, and the copy in TCRdb shows in-frame clones only, minus some. V and J calls and clone size come straight from that table; D and trimming were deduced from the DNA. The repertoire has some 180,000 clones, about 88% of them found once; the top ten carry around 17%. Followed longitudinally, the Seattle patients had been enrolled during active infection. V lost 4 bases and J 2 bases, leaving 8 bases between the germline ends. CDR1 is MNHNY and CDR2 is SVGAGI in the germline V gene (reference sequence). The CDR3 runs to 13 residues.

V and J are TRBV6-6 and TRBJ1-1; no definite D call. This clonotype was obtained from a man aged 50 to 60 with COVID-19, enrolled during active disease. What was sequenced was peripheral blood. This chain's CDR3 is CASSSGTNTEAFF. The CDR3, as DNA: TGTGCCAGCAGTTCGGGAACCAACACTGAAGCTTTCTTT.